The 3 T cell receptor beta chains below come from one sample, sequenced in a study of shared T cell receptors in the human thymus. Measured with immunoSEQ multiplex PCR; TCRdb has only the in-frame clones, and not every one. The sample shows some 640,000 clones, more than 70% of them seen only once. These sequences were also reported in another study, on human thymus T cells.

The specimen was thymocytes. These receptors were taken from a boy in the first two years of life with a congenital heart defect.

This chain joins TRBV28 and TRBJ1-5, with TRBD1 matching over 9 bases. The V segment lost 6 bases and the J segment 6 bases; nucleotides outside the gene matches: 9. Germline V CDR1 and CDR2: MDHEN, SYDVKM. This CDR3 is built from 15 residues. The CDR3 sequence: CASRSHRGRLQPQHF. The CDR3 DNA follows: TGTGCCAGCAGGTCTCACAGGGGGCGGCTTCAGCCCCAGCATTTT.

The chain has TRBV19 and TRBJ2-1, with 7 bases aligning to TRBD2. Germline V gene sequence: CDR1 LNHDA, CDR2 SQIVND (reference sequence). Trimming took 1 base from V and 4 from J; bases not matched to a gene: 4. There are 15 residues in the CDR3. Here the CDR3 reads CASSIALAAYNEQFF. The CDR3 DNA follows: TGTGCCAGTAGTATAGCGCTAGCGGCATACAATGAGCAGTTCTTC. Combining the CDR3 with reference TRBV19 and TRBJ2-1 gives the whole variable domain DGGITQSPKYLFRKEGQNVTLSCEQNLNHDAMYWYRQDPGQGLRLIYYSQIVNDFQKGDIAEGYSVSREKKESFPLTVTSAQKNPTAFYLCASSIALAAYNEQFFGPGTRLTVL.

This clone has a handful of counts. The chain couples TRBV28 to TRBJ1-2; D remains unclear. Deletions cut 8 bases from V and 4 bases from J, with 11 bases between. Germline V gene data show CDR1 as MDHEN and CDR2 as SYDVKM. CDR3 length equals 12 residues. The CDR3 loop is CASGAALYGYTF. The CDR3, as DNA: TGTGCCAGCGGAGCAGCCCTCTATGGCTACACCTTC.